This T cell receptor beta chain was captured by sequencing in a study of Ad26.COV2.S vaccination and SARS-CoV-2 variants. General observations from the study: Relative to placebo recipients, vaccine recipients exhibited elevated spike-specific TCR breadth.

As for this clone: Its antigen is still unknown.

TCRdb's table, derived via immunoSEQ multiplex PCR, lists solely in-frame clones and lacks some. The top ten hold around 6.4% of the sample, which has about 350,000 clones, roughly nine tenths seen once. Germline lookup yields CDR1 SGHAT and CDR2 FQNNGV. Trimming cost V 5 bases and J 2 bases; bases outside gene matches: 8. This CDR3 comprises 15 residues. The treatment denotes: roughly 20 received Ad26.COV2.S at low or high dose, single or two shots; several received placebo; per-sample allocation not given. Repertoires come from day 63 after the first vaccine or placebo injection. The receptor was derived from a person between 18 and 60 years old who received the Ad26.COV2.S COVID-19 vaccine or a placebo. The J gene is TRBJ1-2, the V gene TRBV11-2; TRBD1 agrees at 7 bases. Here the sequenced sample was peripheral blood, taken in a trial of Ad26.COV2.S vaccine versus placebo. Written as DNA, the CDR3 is TGTGCCAGCAGCCCCTTGTTGGGACAGAACTATGGCTACACCTTC. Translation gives CASSPLLGQNYGYTF.